Listed below are T cell receptor beta chains from one sample, sequenced in a study of OX40 agonist ivuxolimab in advanced cancers. Sequenced by immunoSEQ multiplex PCR; TCRdb stores in-frame clones only, minus some. The data show approximately 120,000 clones, 85% to 95% seen once. This material consisted of CD4+ or CD8+ T cells sorted from blood, taken in a trial of the OX40 agonist ivuxolimab. These receptors were collected from an adult with an advanced solid tumor such as melanoma, head and neck, liver or kidney cancer. Each CDR3 is given with its conserved first and last residue. The order of the fields is D gene, clone size, V gene, J gene, CDR3 protein, CDR3 DNA. The D gene is left open where the match is weak. Where a row states a size, it is once, few, many or the class of an expanded clone; other rows omit it.

D: TRBD2
size: .
V: TRBV7-2
J: TRBJ2-1
CDR3: CASSFGTSGGLFF
DNA: TGTGCCAGCAGCTTCGGGACTAGCGGGGGTTTGTTCTTC

D: TRBD1
size: .
V: TRBV19
J: TRBJ1-5
CDR3: CASGQGGNQPQHF
DNA: TGTGCCAGTGGACAGGGAGGGAATCAGCCCCAGCATTTT

D: TRBD2
size: .
V: TRBV4-1
J: TRBJ2-7
CDR3: CASSQERRARTSGSMSSYEQYF
DNA: TGCGCCAGCAGCCAAGAAAGGAGGGCTCGGACTAGCGGGAGTATGAGCTCCTACGAGCAGTACTTC

D: .
size: .
V: TRBV7-9
J: TRBJ1-1
CDR3: CASSFGEAPAPEAFF
DNA: TGTGCCAGCAGCTTTGGGGAAGCACCTGCCCCTGAAGCTTTCTTT

D: .
size: .
V: TRBV7-8
J: TRBJ2-7
CDR3: CASSPGEWPSEQYF
DNA: TGTGCCAGCAGCCCGGGGGAGTGGCCCTCCGAGCAGTACTTC

D: TRBD1
size: once
V: TRBV5-4
J: TRBJ2-6
CDR3: CASSSGRTGGSGANVLTF
DNA: TGTGCCAGCAGCTCCGGTCGGACAGGGGGCTCTGGGGCCAACGTCCTGACTTTC

D: .
size: .
V: TRBV5-1
J: TRBJ1-2
CDR3: CASSLAGGGGYTF
DNA: TGCGCCAGCAGCTTGGCCGGGGGTGGTGGCTACACCTTC

D: TRBD2
size: .
V: TRBV5-1
J: TRBJ2-3
CDR3: CASSLGVLLLAADTQYF
DNA: TGCGCCAGCAGCTTGGGGGTCCTCCTACTAGCGGCAGATACGCAGTATTTT

D: .
size: .
V: TRBV9
J: TRBJ2-3
CDR3: CASSVSTDTQYF
DNA: TGTGCCAGCAGCGTCTCGACAGATACGCAGTATTTT

D: .
size: .
V: TRBV25-1
J: TRBJ2-3
CDR3: CASSELEATNTQYF
DNA: TGTGCCAGCAGTGAGCTGGAAGCCACCAATACGCAGTATTTT

D: TRBD2
size: .
V: TRBV7-6
J: TRBJ2-3
CDR3: CASSRISGSSTDTQYF
DNA: TGTGCCAGCAGCCGGATTAGCGGGTCGAGCACAGATACGCAGTATTTT

D: .
size: once
V: TRBV2
J: TRBJ2-1
CDR3: CASSVWGDEQFF
DNA: TGTGCCAGCAGTGTTTGGGGGGATGAGCAGTTCTTC

D: .
size: .
V: TRBV6-5
J: TRBJ1-2
CDR3: CASSYSVGGNYGYTF
DNA: TGTGCCAGCAGTTACTCAGTTGGTGGGAACTATGGCTACACCTTC

D: .
size: .
V: TRBV27
J: TRBJ2-3
CDR3: CASSYRRVDTQYF
DNA: TGTGCCAGCAGTTACAGAAGGGTGGATACGCAGTATTTT

D: .
size: .
V: TRBV30
J: TRBJ2-1
CDR3: CAWRGSGFSAYNEQFF
DNA: TGTGCCTGGAGGGGTAGCGGCTTCAGTGCCTACAATGAGCAGTTCTTC

D: .
size: .
V: TRBV7-7
J: TRBJ2-5
CDR3: CVSSLVGNQETQYF
DNA: TGTGTTAGCAGCTTAGTCGGGAACCAAGAGACCCAGTACTTC

D: TRBD1
size: .
V: TRBV11-3
J: TRBJ2-2
CDR3: CASSFAGGTGELFF
DNA: TGTGCCAGCAGCTTCGCAGGGGGCACCGGGGAGCTGTTTTTT

D: .
size: .
V: TRBV11-2
J: TRBJ2-3
CDR3: CASSRGTDTQYF
DNA: TGTGCCAGCAGCCGGGGCACAGATACGCAGTATTTT

D: TRBD1
size: .
V: TRBV4-3
J: TRBJ2-2
CDR3: CASSPHREQGRNAGELFF
DNA: TGCGCCAGCAGCCCACACCGCGAACAGGGGCGAAATGCCGGGGAGCTGTTTTTT

D: .
size: .
V: TRBV7-2
J: TRBJ1-1
CDR3: CASSPEGVAEAFF
DNA: TGTGCCAGCTCGCCAGAGGGTGTCGCTGAAGCTTTCTTT

D: TRBD1
size: .
V: TRBV2
J: TRBJ1-1
CDR3: CASSMSGTDTEAFF
DNA: TGTGCCAGCAGTATGTCCGGGACAGACACTGAAGCTTTCTTT

D: TRBD2
size: .
V: TRBV5-1
J: TRBJ2-2
CDR3: CASSLGSTSGSYIGELFF
DNA: TGCGCCAGCAGCTTGGGGAGTACTAGCGGGAGTTATATCGGGGAGCTGTTTTTT

D: TRBD1
size: .
V: TRBV28
J: TRBJ2-7
CDR3: CASSLLGQPTYEQYF
DNA: TGTGCCAGCAGTTTATTGGGACAGCCGACCTACGAGCAGTACTTC

D: .
size: .
V: TRBV9
J: TRBJ2-1
CDR3: CASESGSYNEQFF
DNA: TGTGCCAGCGAGAGCGGCTCCTACAATGAGCAGTTCTTC

D: .
size: once
V: TRBV28
J: TRBJ2-5
CDR3: CASSLGRQETQYF
DNA: TGTGCCAGCAGTTTGGGCAGGCAAGAGACCCAGTACTTC

D: .
size: once
V: TRBV28
J: TRBJ1-1
CDR3: CASSFQGNTEAFF
DNA: TGTGCCAGCAGTTTTCAGGGGAACACTGAAGCTTTCTTT

D: .
size: .
V: TRBV5-1
J: TRBJ2-1
CDR3: CASQRGAASSYNEQFF
DNA: TGCGCCAGCCAACGGGGGGCAGCCTCCTCCTACAATGAGCAGTTCTTC

D: TRBD2
size: once
V: TRBV13
J: TRBJ2-3
CDR3: CASSPTSGRYTQYF
DNA: TGTGCCAGCAGCCCCACTAGCGGGAGGTATACGCAGTATTTT

D: .
size: .
V: TRBV28
J: TRBJ1-4
CDR3: CASSTGGGGEKLFF
DNA: TGTGCCAGCAGTACCGGGGGTGGGGGTGAAAAACTGTTTTTT

D: .
size: .
V: TRBV30
J: TRBJ1-1
CDR3: CAWTRDLNTEAFF
DNA: TGTGCCTGGACGCGAGACTTGAACACTGAAGCTTTCTTT

D: TRBD2
size: .
V: TRBV11-2
J: TRBJ2-2
CDR3: CASSFSAGGAGELFF
DNA: TGTGCCAGCAGCTTTAGTGCGGGAGGGGCCGGGGAGCTGTTTTTT

D: TRBD2
size: few
V: TRBV6-1
J: TRBJ2-7
CDR3: CASTPGGTNSYEQYF
DNA: TGTGCCAGCACCCCAGGAGGGACTAACTCCTACGAGCAGTACTTC

D: .
size: .
V: TRBV4-2
J: TRBJ1-2
CDR3: CASSQDQVADSSNYGYTF
DNA: TGTGCCAGCAGCCAAGATCAAGTAGCGGACAGTTCTAACTATGGCTACACCTTC

D: TRBD2
size: .
V: TRBV28
J: TRBJ2-3
CDR3: CASRTPELAGTDTQYF
DNA: TGTGCCAGCCGTACCCCCGAACTAGCGGGAACCGATACGCAGTATTTT

D: TRBD1
size: .
V: TRBV4-3
J: TRBJ1-2
CDR3: CASSQDIQGARYGYTF
DNA: TGCGCCAGCAGCCAAGATATTCAGGGGGCGAGGTATGGCTACACCTTC

D: TRBD1
size: .
V: TRBV30
J: TRBJ1-4
CDR3: CAWSLGQGDEKLFF
DNA: TGTGCCTGGAGCCTAGGACAGGGTGACGAAAAACTGTTTTTT

D: TRBD1
size: few
V: TRBV11-2
J: TRBJ1-4
CDR3: CASSLGQGAEKLFF
DNA: TGTGCCAGCAGCTTAGGACAGGGGGCGGAAAAACTGTTTTTT

D: TRBD1
size: .
V: TRBV27
J: TRBJ1-2
CDR3: CASSLTGGLDYTF
DNA: TGTGCCAGCAGTTTAACAGGGGGATTGGACTACACCTTC

D: .
size: .
V: TRBV10-2
J: TRBJ2-7
CDR3: CASSEGTAYEQYF
DNA: TGCGCCAGCAGTGAAGGGACTGCCTACGAGCAGTACTTC